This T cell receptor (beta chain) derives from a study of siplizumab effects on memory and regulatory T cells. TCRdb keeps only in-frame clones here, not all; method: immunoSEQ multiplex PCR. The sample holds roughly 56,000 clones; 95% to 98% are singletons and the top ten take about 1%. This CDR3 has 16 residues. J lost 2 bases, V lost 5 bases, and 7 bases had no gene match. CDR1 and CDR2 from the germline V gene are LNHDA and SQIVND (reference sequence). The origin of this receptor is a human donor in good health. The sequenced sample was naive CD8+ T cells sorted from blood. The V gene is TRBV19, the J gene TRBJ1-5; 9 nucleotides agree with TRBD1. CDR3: CASSRNRGLGNQPQHF. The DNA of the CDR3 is TGTGCCAGTAGTCGGAACAGGGGGCTTGGCAATCAGCCCCAGCATTTT.